One T cell receptor (beta chain) is described in this entry. What it binds is not known. The entry originates in a study of tissue T cells after allogeneic stem cell transplantation. Study-level background: A few GVHD patients had recipient-origin PBMCs collected before transplant. Where cell numbers permitted, CD3+ T cells were sorted from preserved blood and marrow.

Regarding the study as a whole: Some tissue clones might be persisting host cells; their alloreactivity or antigen specificity was not determined. Only a limited share of tissue TCRs appeared in blood or spleen.

The CDR3 has 16 residues. V lost 0 bases to trimming and J lost 5 bases; unmatched junction nucleotides: 6. Per the germline V gene, CDR1 is SGHKS and CDR2 is YYEKEE (reference sequence). Profiled with immunoSEQ multiplex PCR; TCRdb holds only in-frame clones, not every one. The sample holds about 40,000 clones, about nine tenths seen once. The receptor comes from a woman between 40 and 69 years old who later had graft-versus-host disease after an allogeneic stem cell transplant. V usage is TRBV5-5 and J usage is TRBJ2-5, with 11 bases identical to TRBD2. The starting material was blood, obtained before transplantation. CDR3: CASSLGVTSGKETQYF. The CDR3 bases are TGTGCCAGCAGCTTGGGCGTGACTAGCGGGAAGGAGACCCAGTACTTC.